This T cell receptor delta chain was documented in a study of Vδ1+ human thymocytes. Study-wide findings and caveats: Thymic TRG and TRD repertoires appeared highly polyclonal, with Gaussian CDR3 length distributions.

RNA was extracted from the cells and then reverse transcribed. Multiplex PCR used pooled V-gene forward primers and a constant-region reverse primer to amplify CDR3s. TCRdb re-called the multiplex PCR reads with CATT. The sample has 80,000 or so delta-chain clones, about 35% seen once. The V gene lost 2 bases and the J gene lost 0 bases, with 16 bases spanning the gap. Germline V gene data show CDR1 as TSWWSYY and CDR2 as QGS. This CDR3 contains 17 residues. In this sample, this clone turned up a few times. As yet, its antigen is unknown. After alphabeta T cell depletion, CD3+ Vdelta1+ Vdelta2- thymocytes were sorted.

The sequencing sample was made of Vdelta1+ gamma-delta thymocytes from the thymus. The subset was: FACS-sorted CD3+ TCRalphabeta- TCRVdelta1+ TCRVdelta2- thymocytes. The source of this sequence is a boy in the first two years of life who had congenital heart surgery. The chain couples TRDV1 to TRDJ1; D remains ambiguous. The CDR3 bases are TGTGCTCTTGGGGAAATACAACGGACCCCTAACACCGATAAACTCATCTTT. The encoded protein is CALGEIQRTPNTDKLIF.